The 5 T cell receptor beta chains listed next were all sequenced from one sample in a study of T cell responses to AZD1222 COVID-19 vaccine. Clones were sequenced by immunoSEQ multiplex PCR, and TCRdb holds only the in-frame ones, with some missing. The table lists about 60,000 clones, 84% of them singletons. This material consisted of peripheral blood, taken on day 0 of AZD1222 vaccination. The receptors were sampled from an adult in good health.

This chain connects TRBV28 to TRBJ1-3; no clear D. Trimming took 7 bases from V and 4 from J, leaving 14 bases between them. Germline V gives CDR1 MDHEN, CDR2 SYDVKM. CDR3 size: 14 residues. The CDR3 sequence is CASTLPGSGNTIYF. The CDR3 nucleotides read TGTGCCAGCACCCTACCGGGGTCGGGAAACACCATATATTTT.

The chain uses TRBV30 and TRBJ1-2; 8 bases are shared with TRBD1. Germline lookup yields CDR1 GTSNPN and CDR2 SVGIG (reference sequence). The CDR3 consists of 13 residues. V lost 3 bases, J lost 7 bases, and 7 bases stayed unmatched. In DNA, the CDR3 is TGTGCCTGGAGCCGGACAGGGCGGGTTGGCTACACCTTC. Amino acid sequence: CAWSRTGRVGYTF.

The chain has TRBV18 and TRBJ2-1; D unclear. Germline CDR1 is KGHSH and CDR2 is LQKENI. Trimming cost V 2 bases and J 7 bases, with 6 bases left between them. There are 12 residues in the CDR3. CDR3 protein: CASSPKTNEQFF. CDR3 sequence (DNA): TGTGCCAGCTCACCAAAGACGAATGAGCAGTTCTTC.

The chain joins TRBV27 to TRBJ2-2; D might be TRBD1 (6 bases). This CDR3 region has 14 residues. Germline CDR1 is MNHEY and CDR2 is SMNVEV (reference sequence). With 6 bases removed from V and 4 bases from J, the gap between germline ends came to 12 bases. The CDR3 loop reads CASRRQATTGELFF. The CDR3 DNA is TGTGCCAGCAGGCGACAGGCCACCACCGGGGAGCTGTTTTTT.

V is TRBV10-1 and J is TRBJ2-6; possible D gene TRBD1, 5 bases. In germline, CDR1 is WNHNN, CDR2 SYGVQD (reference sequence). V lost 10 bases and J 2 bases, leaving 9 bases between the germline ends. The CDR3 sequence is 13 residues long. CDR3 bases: TGCGCCAATAAGACAGCTGGGGCCAACGTCCTGACTTTC. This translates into CANKTAGANVLTF.